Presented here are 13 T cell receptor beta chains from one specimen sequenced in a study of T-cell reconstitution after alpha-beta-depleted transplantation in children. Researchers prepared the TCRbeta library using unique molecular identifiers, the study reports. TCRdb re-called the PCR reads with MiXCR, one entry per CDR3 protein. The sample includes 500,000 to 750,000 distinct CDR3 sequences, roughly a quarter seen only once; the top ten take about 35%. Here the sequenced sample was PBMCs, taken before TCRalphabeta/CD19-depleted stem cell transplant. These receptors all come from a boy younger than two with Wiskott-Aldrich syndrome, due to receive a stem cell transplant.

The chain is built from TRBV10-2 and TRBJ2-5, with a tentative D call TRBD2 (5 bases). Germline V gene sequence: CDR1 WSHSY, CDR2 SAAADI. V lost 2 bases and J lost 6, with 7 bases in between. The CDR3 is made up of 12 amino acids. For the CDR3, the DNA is TGCGCCAGCAGTGAGAGGGAGAAGACCCAGTACTTC. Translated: CASSEREKTQYF.

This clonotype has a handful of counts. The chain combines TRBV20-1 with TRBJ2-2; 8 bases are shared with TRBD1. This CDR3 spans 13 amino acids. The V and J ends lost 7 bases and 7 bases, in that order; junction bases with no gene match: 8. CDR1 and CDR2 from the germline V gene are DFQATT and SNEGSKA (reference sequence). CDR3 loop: CSVQGARNGELFF. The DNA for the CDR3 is TGCAGTGTCCAGGGGGCTCGTAACGGGGAGCTGTTTTTT.

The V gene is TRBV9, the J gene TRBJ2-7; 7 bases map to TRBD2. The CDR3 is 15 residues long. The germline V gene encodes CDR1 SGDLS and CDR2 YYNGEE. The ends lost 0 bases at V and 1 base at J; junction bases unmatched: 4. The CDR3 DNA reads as TGTGCCAGCAGCGTAGGCGGGAGCGTTTCCTACGAGCAGTACTTC. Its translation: CASSVGGSVSYEQYF.

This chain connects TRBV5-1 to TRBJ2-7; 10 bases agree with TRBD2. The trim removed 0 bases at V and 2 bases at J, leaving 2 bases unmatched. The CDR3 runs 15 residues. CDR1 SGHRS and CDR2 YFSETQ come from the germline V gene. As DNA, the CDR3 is TGCGCCAGCAGCTTGGAAAGCGGGAGGGCCTACGAGCAGTACTTC. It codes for CASSLESGRAYEQYF.

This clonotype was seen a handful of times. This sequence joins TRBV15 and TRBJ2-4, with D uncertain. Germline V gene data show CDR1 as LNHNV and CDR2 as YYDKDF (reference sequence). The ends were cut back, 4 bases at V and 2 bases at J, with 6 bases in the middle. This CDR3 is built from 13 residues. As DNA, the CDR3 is TGTGCCACCAGCACCATGACCAAAAACATTCAGTACTTC. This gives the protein CATSTMTKNIQYF. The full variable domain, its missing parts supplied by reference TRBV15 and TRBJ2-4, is DAMVIQNPRYQVTQFGKPVTLSCSQTLNHNVMYWYQQKSSQAPKLLFHYYDKDFNNEADTPDNFQSRRPNTSFCFLDIRSPGLGDTAMYLCATSTMTKNIQYFGAGTRLSVL.

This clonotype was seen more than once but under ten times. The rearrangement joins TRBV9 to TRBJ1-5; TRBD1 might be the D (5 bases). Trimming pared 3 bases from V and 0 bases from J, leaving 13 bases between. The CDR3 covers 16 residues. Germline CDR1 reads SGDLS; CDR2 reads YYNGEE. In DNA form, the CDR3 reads TGTGCCAGCAGCGAGGGCAGGGTTCATAGCAATCAGCCCCAGCATTTT. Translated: CASSEGRVHSNQPQHF.

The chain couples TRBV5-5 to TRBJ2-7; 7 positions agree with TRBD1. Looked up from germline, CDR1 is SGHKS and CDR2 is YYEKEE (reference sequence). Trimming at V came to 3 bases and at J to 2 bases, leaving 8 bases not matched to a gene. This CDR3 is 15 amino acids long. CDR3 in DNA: TGTGCCAGCAGCTCATTGGGGGACAGTACCTACGAGCAGTACTTC. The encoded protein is CASSSLGDSTYEQYF.

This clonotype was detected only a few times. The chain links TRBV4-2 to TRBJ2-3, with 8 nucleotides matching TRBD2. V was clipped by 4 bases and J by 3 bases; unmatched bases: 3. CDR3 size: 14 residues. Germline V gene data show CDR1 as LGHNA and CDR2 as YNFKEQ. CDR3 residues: CASSRTSRTDTQYF. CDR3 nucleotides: TGTGCCAGCAGCCGGACTAGCCGGACAGATACGCAGTATTTT.

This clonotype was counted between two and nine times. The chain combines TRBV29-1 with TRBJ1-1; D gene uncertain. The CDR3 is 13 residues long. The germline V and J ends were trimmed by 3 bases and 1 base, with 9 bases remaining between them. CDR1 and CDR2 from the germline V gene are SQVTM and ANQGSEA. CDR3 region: CSVEPRGNTEAFF. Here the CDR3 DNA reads TGCAGCGTTGAGCCCCGGGGGAACACTGAAGCTTTCTTT.

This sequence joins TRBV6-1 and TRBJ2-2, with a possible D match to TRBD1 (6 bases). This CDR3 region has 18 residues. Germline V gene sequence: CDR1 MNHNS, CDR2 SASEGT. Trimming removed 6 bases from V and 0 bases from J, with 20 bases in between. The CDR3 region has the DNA TGTGCCAGCAGGGTAACAGGGCTCCCCTTTGCGAACACCGGGGAGCTGTTTTTT. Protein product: CASRVTGLPFANTGELFF.

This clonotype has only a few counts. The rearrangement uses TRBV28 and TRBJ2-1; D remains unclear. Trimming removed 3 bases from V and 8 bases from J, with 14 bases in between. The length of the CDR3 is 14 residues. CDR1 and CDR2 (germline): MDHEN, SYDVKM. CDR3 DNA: TGTGCCAGCAGTTTCAAGTTGGTAGGGCATGAGCAGTTCTTC. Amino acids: CASSFKLVGHEQFF.

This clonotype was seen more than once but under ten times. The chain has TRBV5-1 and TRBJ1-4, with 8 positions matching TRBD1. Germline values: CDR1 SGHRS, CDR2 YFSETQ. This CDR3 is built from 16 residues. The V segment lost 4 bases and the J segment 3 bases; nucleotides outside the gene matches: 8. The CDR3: CASSLTWTGSNEKLFF. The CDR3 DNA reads TGCGCCAGCAGCCTGACCTGGACAGGGTCTAATGAAAAACTGTTTTTT.

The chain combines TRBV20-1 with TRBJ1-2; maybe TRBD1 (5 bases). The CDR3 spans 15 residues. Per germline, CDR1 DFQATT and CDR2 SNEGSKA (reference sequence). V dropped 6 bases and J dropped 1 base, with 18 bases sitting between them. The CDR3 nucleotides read TGCAGTGCGGCAACCGGGGCCAACGTTAACTATGGCTACACCTTC. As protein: CSAATGANVNYGYTF.